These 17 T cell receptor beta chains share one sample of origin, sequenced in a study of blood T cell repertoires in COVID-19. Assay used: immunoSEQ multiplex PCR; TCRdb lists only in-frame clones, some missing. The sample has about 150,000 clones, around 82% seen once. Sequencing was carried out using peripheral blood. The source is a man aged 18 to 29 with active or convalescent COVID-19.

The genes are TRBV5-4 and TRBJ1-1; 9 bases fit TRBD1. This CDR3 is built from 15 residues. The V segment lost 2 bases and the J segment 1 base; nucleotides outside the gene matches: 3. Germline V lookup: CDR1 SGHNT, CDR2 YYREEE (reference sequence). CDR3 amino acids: CASSLRQGGNTEAFF. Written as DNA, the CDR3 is TGTGCCAGCAGCTTAAGACAGGGGGGGAACACTGAAGCTTTCTTT.

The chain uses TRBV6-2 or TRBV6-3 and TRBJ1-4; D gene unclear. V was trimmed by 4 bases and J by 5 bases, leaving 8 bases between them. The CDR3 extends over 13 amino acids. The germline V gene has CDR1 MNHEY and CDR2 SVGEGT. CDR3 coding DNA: TGTGCCAGCAGTTTTCGCAGGAATGAAAAACTGTTTTTT. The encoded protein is CASSFRRNEKLFF.

The CDR3 coding sequence is TGTGCCAGCAGCCCCCCTTCCAAAAACATTCAGTACTTC. Its protein product is CASSPPSKNIQYF. The chain has TRBV7-2 and TRBJ2-4; D is ambiguous. This CDR3 has 13 amino acids. Germline CDR1 and CDR2: SGHTA and FQGNSA. V was clipped by 5 bases and J by 2 bases, with 7 bases between them.

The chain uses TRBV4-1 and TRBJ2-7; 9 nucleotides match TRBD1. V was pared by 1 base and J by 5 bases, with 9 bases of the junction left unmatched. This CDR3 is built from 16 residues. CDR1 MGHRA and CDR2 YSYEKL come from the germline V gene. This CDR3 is CASSQGPGQGLDEQYF. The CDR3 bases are TGCGCCAGCAGCCAAGGTCCGGGACAGGGTTTGGACGAGCAGTACTTC.

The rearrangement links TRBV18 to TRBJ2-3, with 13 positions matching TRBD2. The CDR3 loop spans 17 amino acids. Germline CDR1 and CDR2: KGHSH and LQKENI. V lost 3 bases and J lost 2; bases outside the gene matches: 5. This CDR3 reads CASSPATSGRVTDTQYF. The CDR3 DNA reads TGTGCCAGCTCACCCGCTACTAGCGGGAGGGTCACAGATACGCAGTATTTT. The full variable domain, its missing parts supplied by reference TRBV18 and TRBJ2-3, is NAGVMQNPRHLVRRRGQEARLRCSPMKGHSHVYWYRQLPEEGLKFMVYLQKENIIDESGMPKERFSAEFPKEGPSILRIQQVVRGDSAAYFCASSPATSGRVTDTQYFGPGTRLTVL.

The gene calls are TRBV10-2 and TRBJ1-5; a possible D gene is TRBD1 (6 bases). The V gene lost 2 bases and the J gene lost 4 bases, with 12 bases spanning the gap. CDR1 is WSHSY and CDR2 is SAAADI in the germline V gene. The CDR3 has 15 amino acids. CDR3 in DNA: TGCGCCAGCAGTGAGATTCAGGGGCCTAATCAGCCCCAGCATTTT. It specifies CASSEIQGPNQPQHF.

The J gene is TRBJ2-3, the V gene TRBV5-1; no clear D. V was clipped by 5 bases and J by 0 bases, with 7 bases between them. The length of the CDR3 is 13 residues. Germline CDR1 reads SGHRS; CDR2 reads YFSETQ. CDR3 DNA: TGCGCCAGCAGGGTACTAAGCACAGATACGCAGTATTTT. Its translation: CASRVLSTDTQYF.

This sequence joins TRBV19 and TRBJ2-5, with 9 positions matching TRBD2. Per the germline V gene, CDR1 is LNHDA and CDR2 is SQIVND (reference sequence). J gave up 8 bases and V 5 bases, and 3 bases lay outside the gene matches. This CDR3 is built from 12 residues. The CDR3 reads CASSGTSLTQYF. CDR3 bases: TGTGCCAGTAGTGGGACTAGCCTAACCCAGTACTTC.

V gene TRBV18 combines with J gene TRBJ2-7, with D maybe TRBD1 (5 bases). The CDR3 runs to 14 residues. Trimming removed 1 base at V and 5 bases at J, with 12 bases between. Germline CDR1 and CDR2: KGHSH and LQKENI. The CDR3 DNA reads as TGTGCCAGCTCACCACTAGGGGTAAAGGACGAGCAGTACTTC. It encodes CASSPLGVKDEQYF.

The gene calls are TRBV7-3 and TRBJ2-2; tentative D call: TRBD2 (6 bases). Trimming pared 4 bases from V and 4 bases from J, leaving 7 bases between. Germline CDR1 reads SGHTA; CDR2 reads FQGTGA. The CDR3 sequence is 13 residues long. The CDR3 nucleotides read TGTGCCAGCAGCTCACTAGCCACCGGGGAGCTGTTTTTT. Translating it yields CASSSLATGELFF.

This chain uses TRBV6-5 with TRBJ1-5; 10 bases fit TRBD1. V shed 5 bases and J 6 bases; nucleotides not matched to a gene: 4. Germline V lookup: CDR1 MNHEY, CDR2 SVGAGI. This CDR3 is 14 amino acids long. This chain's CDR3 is CASSQTGGVQPQHF. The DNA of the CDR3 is TGTGCCAGCAGTCAGACAGGGGGCGTTCAGCCCCAGCATTTT.

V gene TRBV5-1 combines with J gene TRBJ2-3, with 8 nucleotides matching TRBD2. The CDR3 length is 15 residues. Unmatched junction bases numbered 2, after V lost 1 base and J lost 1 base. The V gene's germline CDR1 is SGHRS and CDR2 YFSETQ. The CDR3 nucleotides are TGCGCCAGCAGCTTGCGGGGGGGAGGCACAGATACGCAGTATTTT. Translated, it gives CASSLRGGGTDTQYF.

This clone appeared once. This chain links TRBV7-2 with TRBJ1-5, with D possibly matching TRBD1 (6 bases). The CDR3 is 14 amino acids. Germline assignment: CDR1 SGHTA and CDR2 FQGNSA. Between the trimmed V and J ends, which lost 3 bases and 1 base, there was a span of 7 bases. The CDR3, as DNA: TGTGCCAGCAGCTTTGGACAGAGCAATCAGCCCCAGCATTTT. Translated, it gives CASSFGQSNQPQHF.

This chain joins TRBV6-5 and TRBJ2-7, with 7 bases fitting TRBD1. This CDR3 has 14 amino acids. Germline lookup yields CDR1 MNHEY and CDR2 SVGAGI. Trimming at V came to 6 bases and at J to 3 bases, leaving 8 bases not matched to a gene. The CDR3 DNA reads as TGTGCCAGCAGCCTAAGGACAGGTAACTACGAGCAGTACTTC. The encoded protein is CASSLRTGNYEQYF.

The CDR3 DNA reads as TGCGCCAGCAGCAAGGACTACCGAGGACTCTCTGGAAACACCATATATTTT. Its translation is CASSKDYRGLSGNTIYF. V and J are TRBV5-1 and TRBJ1-3; D uncertain. Trimming took 4 bases from V and 0 from J, leaving 17 bases between them. Germline V gene data show CDR1 as SGHRS and CDR2 as YFSETQ. The CDR3 is 17 residues long.

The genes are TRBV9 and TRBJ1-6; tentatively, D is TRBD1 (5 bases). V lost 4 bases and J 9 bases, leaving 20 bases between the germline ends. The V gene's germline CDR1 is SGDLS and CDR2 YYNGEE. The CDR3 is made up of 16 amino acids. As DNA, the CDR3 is TGTGCCAGCAGCCCCCACCCCGGGGGGAATGCTTCACCCCTCCACTTT. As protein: CASSPHPGGNASPLHF.

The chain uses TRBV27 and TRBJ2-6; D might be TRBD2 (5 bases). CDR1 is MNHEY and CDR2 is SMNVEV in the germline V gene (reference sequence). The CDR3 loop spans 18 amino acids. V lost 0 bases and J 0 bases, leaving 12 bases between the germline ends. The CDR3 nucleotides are TGTGCCAGCAGTTTATCCCAGGTTGCGGGCTCTGGGGCCAACGTCCTGACTTTC. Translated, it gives CASSLSQVAGSGANVLTF.